This T cell receptor beta chain is drawn from a study of cytomegalovirus exposure and HLA in healthy donors. Findings and limits, study-wide: In a later analysis, donors in an Asian-associated ancestry cluster reportedly had fewer N-insertions in productive TCRs than the cohort mean. In an earlier analysis, most TCR beta V segments were productive about 87% or about 30% of the time.

Healthy bone marrow donors made up the donors. Germline V CDR1 and CDR2: SGHAT, FQNNGV. V was shortened by 5 bases and J by 8 bases, with 15 bases between the two germline ends. This CDR3 is built from 13 residues. Comments on this clone: Its cognate antigen is unknown.

The PCR was carried out with 60 Vbeta primers and 13 Jbeta primers. Sequencing was performed with immunoSEQ multiplex PCR; in TCRdb, only in-frame clones are kept and a portion is missing. Of 100,000 to 150,000 clones listed, around 82% were seen once; the top ten hold 3.6%. The chain combines TRBV11-2 with TRBJ1-2; possibly TRBD1 for D (5 bases). Material: PBMCs. This sequence was found in a woman aged 40 to 50 in good health and CMV-seropositive. The CDR3 protein is CASSPYGAQGYTF. The CDR3 region has the DNA TGTGCCAGCAGCCCTTATGGGGCGCAAGGCTACACCTTC.